The clone carrying this T cell receptor beta chain was counted ten times or more. TCR beta CDR3 regions were amplified from RNA. The TCR CDR3 was amplified in a first-round RT-PCR using the HTBI primer set. In TCRdb, the multiplex PCR reads were re-called with MiXCR into one record per CDR3 protein. The repertoire holds 490,000 or so distinct CDR3 sequences, approximately 22% seen once, with about 53% in the top ten. This entry belongs to a study of T cells in Graves' hyperthyroidism and ophthalmopathy. Germline CDR1 and CDR2: DFQATT and SNEGSKA (reference sequence). The V end was cut by 6 bases, the J end by 0 bases, with 6 bases between. The CDR3 spans 12 residues.

The TCR comes from a woman between 65 and 79 years old with Graves' ophthalmopathy. The chain carries TRBV20-1 and TRBJ2-1; D gene uncertain. Sequencing used blood. The CDR3 DNA follows: TGCAGTGCCCCCAACTCCTACAATGAGCAGTTCTTC. This codes for CSAPNSYNEQFF.